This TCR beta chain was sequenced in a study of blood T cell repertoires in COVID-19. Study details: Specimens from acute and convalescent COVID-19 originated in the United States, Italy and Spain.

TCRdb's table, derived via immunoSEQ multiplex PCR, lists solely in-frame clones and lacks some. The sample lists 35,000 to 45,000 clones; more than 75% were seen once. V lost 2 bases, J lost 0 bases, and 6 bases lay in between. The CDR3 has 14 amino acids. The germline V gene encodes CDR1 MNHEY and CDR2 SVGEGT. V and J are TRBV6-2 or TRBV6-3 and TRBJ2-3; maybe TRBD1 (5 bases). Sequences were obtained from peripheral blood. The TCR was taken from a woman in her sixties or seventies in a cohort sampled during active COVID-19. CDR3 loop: CASSYRTSTDTQYF. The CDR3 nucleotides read TGTGCCAGCAGTTACCGGACAAGCACAGATACGCAGTATTTT.